This TCR beta chain was sequenced during a study of CD8 T cells in Susac syndrome (dated by TCRdb to the late 2010s). Notes on the research overall: Among the Susac syndrome patients who were sequenced, clinically active disease was present in 5 or 6 and clinical remission was observed in eight or nine. Susac syndrome patients were therapy-naive, on corticosteroids (some also receiving IVIg), or on IVIg alone at blood withdrawal. The study used repertoire sequencing to test whether antigen drove CD8+ T cell activation and differentiation in Susac syndrome.

Peripheral blood CD8+ and CD4+ T cells from healthy donors, Susac syndrome patients and multiple sclerosis patients were profiled using high-throughput TCR beta sequencing. Recently defined diagnostic criteria for definite or probable disease were met by the Susac syndrome patients. Bulk CD8+ and CD4+ T cells were purified magnetically by negative isolation, whereas CD8+ TEMRA cells were enriched by FACS. Blood was drawn into EDTA tubes, processed within 24 hours, and PBMCs were isolated by density gradient centrifugation. PBMCs intended for TCR sequencing were cryopreserved in liquid nitrogen and thawed later in a water bath at 37 degrees C. The sorted or isolated CD4+, CD8+ and CD8+ TEMRA cells had a purity of 90% or higher. Results the study describes overall, beyond this receptor: No clonal expansion was detected in the CD4+ T cell repertoire of Susac syndrome patients. The number of individuals in the TCR sequencing and HLA analysis was acknowledged as relatively small.

Turning to this clonotype: The antigen this receptor binds is unknown. The junction departs from the called germline gene at one end, perhaps through a read error.

In the germline V gene (reference sequence), CDR1 corresponds to SSHAT and CDR2 to FNYEAQ. The CDR3 has 15 amino acids, counting the end cysteine and phenylalanine. Only CDR3 DNA remains: 45 bases, in frame from the first base. RNA was extracted using the RNeasy kit, and about 0.45 to 1 ug of the RNA was reverse transcribed with random hexamers. The immunoSEQ multiplex PCR assay, covering 54 Vbeta and 13 Jbeta segments, was used to amplify TCR beta CDR3 regions. PCR amplification bias was corrected using a synthetic template baseline for primer optimization and computational correction. As for the original processing: Reads were assigned to V, D and J genes according to IMGT and analyzed in immunoSEQ Analyzer, with only productive sequences retained. To calculate clonality, Shannon entropy was normalized by log2 of the number of productive unique sequences and then subtracted from one. For each patient and control, public and private clones were evaluated within the 100 most prevalent clones. A clone was defined as Susac-specific if it was absent from the healthy and MS cohorts, from 1052 published viral clones and from other ImmuneACCESS disease sequences. TCRdb reworked the public reads: Q25 trimming with fastp, MiXCR clone assembly, productive beta chains retained. Rows merge per CDR3 protein into single entries with the most common DNA and genes. TCRdb's processing, not the study's, gives the V and J calls here. This sample comprises about 200,000 distinct CDR3 sequences, 90% to 95% of them detected only once. The top ten clones comprise 0.075% to 0.095% of the sample.

The sequenced sample was CD4+ T cells from PBMCs. The V gene is TRBV7-7 and the J gene is TRBJ2-1; the D gene is perhaps TRBD1, on 6 matching bases. The origin of this receptor is a human donor with Susac syndrome. The CDR3 protein is CASSLRDNLPNEQFF. The DNA sequence is TGTGCTAGCAGCTTACGGGACAACCTGCCGAATGAGCAGTTCTTC. The variable domain in full, with residues beyond the CDR3 obtained from the reference TRBV7-7 and TRBJ2-1 genes, is GAGVSQSPRYKVTKRGQDVTLRCDPISSHATLYWYQQALGQGPEFLTYFNYEAQPDKSGLPSDRFSAERPEGSISTLTIQRTEQRDSAMYRCASSLRDNLPNEQFFGPGTRLTVL.